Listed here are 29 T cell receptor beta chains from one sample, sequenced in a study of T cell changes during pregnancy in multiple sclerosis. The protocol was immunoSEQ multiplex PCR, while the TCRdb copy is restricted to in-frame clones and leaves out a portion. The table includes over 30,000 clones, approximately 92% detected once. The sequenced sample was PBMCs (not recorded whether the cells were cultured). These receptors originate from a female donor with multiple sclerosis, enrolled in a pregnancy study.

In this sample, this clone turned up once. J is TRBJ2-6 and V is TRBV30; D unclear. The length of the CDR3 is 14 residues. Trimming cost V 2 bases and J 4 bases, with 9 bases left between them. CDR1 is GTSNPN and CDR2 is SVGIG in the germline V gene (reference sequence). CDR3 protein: CAWSSARGANVLTF. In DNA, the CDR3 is TGTGCCTGGAGTTCCGCGAGGGGGGCCAACGTCCTGACTTTC.

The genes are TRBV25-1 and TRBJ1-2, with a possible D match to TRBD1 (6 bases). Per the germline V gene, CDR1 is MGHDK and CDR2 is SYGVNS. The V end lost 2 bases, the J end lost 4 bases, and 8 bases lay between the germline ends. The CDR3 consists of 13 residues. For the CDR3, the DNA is TGTGCCAGCAGTGAACAGGGGAGCTATGGCTACACCTTC. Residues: CASSEQGSYGYTF.

The CDR3 sequence: CASSLGRAGTSGPGGQFF. Written as DNA, the CDR3 is TGTGCCAGCAGCTTAGGAAGGGCGGGGACTAGCGGGCCAGGGGGGCAGTTCTTC. The chain carries TRBV7-6 and TRBJ2-1; 12 positions match TRBD2. The CDR3 contains 18 residues. Trimming took 1 base from V and 12 from J; bases not matched to a gene: 16. Germline-derived CDR1 and CDR2 are SGHVS and FNYEAQ.

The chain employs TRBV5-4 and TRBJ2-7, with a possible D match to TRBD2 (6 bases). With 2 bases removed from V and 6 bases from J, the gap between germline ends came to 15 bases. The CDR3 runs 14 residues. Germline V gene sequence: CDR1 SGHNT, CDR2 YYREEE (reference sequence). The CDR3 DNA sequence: TGTGCCAGCAGCTTCTGGGGAGGTACGGGCGAGCAGTACTTC. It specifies CASSFWGGTGEQYF.

The CDR3 here is CASSVAGEETQYF. For the CDR3, the DNA is TGTGCCAGCAGTGTGGCGGGGGAAGAGACCCAGTACTTC. The chain uses TRBV2 and TRBJ2-5; 7 bases line up with TRBD2. With V trimmed by 4 bases and J by 3 bases, 2 bases remained unmatched. The CDR3 has 13 residues. CDR1 is SNHLY and CDR2 is FYNNEI in the germline V gene.

DNA of the CDR3: TGTGCCAGCAGGCTACCGGGACAGCGCAATGAGCAGTTCTTC. Residues: CASRLPGQRNEQFF. This chain uses TRBV28 with TRBJ2-1; 7 positions agree with TRBD1. Germline V gene lookup returns CDR1 MDHEN and CDR2 SYDVKM. Germline trimming cut 6 bases from V and 6 bases from J; bases unmatched to any gene: 8. The length of the CDR3 is 14 residues. The whole variable domain, remainder taken from reference TRBV28 and TRBJ2-1, is DVKVTQSSRYLVKRTGEKVFLECVQDMDHENMFWYRQDPGLGLRLIYFSYDVKMKEKGDIPEGYSVSREKKERFSLILESASTNQTSMYLCASRLPGQRNEQFFGPGTRLTVL.

The CDR3 region is CASSLGGYGYTF. Here the CDR3 DNA reads TGTGCCAGCAGCCTCGGGGGTTATGGCTACACCTTC. The chain couples TRBV28 to TRBJ1-2; D possibly corresponds to TRBD1 (5 bases). Germline V CDR1 and CDR2: MDHEN, SYDVKM. The CDR3 spans 12 residues. The V and J ends lost 6 bases and 5 bases respectively, with 10 bases between them.

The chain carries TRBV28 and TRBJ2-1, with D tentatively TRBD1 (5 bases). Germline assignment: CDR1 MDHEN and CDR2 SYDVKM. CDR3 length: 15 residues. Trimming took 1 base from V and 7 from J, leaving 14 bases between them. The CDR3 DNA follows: TGTGCCAGCAGTTTATTACCACAGGTTGTAAATGAGCAGTTCTTC. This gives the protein CASSLLPQVVNEQFF.

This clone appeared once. For the CDR3, the DNA is TGTGCCAGCAGCTTGGGGGAGATGCAGGCCTACGAGCAGTACTTC. Its translation: CASSLGEMQAYEQYF. The J gene is TRBJ2-7, the V gene TRBV5-4; possible D gene TRBD2, 5 bases. The length of the CDR3 is 15 residues. Germline loops: CDR1 SGHNT, CDR2 YYREEE (reference sequence). The V end was cut by 0 bases, the J end by 2 bases, with 12 bases between.

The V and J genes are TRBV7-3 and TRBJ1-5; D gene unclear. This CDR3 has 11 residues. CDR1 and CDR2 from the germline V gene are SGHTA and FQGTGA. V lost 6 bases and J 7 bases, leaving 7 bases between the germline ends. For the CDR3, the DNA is TGTGCCAGCAGATCCTTACAGCCCCAGCATTTT. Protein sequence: CASRSLQPQHF.

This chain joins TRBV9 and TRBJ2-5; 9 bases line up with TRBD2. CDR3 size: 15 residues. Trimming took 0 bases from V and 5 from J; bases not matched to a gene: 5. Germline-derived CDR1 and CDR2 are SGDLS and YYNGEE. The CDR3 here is CASSVGLAGRETQYF. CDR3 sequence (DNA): TGTGCCAGCAGCGTAGGTCTAGCGGGAAGGGAGACCCAGTACTTC.

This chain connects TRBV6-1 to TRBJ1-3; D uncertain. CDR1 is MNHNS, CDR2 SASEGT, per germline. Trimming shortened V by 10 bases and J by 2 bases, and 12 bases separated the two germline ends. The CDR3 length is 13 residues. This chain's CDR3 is CAIIEGAGNTIYF. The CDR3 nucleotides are TGTGCCATTATAGAGGGAGCTGGAAACACCATATATTTT.

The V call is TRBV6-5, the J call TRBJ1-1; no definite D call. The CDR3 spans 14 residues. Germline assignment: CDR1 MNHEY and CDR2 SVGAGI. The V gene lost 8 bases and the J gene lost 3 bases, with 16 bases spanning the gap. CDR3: CASWVPGLDTEAFF. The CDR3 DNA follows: TGTGCCAGCTGGGTCCCAGGTTTGGACACTGAAGCTTTCTTT.

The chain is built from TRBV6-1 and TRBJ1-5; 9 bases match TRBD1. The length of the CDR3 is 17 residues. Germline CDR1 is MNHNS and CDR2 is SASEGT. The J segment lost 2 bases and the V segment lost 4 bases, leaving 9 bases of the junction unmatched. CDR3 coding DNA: TGTGCCAGCAGTGTCGTTGGAACAGGGGGCGGCAATCAGCCCCAGCATTTT. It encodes CASSVVGTGGGNQPQHF.

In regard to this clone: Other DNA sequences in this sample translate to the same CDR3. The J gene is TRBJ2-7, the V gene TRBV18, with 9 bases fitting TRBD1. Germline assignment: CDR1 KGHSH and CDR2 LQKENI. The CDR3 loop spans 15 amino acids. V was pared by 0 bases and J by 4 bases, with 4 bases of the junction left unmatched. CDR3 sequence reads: CASSPPGQGAYEQYF. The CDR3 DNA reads TGTGCCAGCTCACCACCGGGACAGGGAGCGTACGAGCAGTACTTC.

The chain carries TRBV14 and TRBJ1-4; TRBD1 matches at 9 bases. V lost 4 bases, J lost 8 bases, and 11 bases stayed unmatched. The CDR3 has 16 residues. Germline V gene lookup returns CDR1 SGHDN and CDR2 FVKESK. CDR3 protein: CASSPSQGARGEKLFF. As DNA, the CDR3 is TGTGCCAGCAGCCCTTCACAGGGGGCGCGAGGAGAAAAACTGTTTTTT.

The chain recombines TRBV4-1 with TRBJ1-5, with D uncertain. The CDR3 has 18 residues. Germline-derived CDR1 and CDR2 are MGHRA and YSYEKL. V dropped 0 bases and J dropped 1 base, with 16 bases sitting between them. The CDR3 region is CASSQEAHGLASNQPQHF. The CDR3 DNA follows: TGCGCCAGCAGCCAAGAAGCTCATGGGTTGGCAAGCAATCAGCCCCAGCATTTT.

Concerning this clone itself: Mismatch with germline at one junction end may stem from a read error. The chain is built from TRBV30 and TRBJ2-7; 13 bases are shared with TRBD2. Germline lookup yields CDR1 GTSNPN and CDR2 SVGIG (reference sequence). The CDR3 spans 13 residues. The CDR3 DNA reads TGTGCCTGGAGTAGAGTCGGACTAGCGGGAGTAATCTTC. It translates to CAWSRVGLAGVIF.

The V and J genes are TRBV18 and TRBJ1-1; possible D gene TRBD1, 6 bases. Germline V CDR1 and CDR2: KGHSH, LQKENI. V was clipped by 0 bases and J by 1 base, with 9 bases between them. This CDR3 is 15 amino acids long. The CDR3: CASSPPGGWNTEAFF. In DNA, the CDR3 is TGTGCCAGCTCACCACCGGGGGGCTGGAACACTGAAGCTTTCTTT.

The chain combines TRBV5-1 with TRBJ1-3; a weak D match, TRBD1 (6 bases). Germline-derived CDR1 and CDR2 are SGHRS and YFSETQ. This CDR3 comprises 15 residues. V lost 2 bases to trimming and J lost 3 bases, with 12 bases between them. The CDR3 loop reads CASSFIPGDGNTIYF. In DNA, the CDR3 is TGCGCCAGCAGCTTCATACCAGGGGATGGAAACACCATATATTTT.

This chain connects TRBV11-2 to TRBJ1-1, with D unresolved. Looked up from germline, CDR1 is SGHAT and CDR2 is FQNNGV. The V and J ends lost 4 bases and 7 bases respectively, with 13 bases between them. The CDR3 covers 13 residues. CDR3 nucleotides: TGTGCCAGCAGCTCACGCCCGCAGGTTGAAGCTTTCTTT. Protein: CASSSRPQVEAFF.

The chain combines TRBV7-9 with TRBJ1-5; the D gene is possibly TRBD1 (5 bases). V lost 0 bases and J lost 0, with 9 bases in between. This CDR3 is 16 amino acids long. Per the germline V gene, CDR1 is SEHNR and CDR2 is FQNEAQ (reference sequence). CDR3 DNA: TGTGCCAGCAGCTTAGCGGGGGAGAATAGCAATCAGCCCCAGCATTTT. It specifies CASSLAGENSNQPQHF.

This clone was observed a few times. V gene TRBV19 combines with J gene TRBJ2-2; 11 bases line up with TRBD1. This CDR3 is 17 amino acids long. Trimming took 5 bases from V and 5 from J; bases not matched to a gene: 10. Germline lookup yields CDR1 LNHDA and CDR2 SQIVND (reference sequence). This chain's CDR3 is CASSPGQGAMTTGELFF. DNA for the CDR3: TGTGCCAGTAGTCCCGGACAGGGGGCAATGACGACCGGGGAGCTGTTTTTT.

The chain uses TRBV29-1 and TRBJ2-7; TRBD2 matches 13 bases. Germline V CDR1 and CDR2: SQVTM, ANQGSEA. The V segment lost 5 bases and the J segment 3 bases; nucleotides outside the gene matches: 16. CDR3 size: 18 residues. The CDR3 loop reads CSVKVPGTSGAALYEQYF. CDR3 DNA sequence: TGCAGCGTTAAAGTACCGGGGACTAGCGGGGCAGCACTCTACGAGCAGTACTTC.

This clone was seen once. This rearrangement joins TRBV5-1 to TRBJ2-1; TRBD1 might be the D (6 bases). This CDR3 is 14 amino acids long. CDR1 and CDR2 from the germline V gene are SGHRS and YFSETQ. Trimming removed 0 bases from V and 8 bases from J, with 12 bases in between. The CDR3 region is CASSLGQGLDEQFF. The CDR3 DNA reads TGCGCCAGCAGCTTGGGGCAGGGGTTGGATGAGCAGTTCTTC.

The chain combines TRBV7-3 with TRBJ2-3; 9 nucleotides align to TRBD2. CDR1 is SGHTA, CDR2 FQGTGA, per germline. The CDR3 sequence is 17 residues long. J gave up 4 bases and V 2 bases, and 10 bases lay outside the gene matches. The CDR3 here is CASSLGLLAGAPDTQYF. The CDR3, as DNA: TGTGCCAGCAGCTTAGGCCTCTTAGCGGGAGCCCCAGATACGCAGTATTTT.

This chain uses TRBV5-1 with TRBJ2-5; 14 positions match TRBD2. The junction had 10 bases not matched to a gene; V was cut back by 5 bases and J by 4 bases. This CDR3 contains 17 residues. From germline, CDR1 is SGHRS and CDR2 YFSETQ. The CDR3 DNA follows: TGCGCCAGCAGAGGACTAGCGGGAGGCTCGGGGGGAGAGACCCAGTACTTC. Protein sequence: CASRGLAGGSGGETQYF.

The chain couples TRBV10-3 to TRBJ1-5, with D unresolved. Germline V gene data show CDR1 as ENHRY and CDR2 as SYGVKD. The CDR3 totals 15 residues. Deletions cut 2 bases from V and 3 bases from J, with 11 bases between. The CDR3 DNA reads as TGTGCCATCAGTGAGATAGGGAATAACAATCAGCCCCAGCATTTT. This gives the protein CAISEIGNNNQPQHF.

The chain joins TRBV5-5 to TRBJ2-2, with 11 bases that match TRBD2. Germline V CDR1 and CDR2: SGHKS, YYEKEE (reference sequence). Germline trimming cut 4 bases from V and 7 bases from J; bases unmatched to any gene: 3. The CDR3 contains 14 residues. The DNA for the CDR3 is TGTGCCAGCAGCCAGGGACTAGCGGTCGGGGAGCTGTTTTTT. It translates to CASSQGLAVGELFF. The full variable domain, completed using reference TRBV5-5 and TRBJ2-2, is DAGVTQSPTHLIKTRGQQVTLRCSPISGHKSVSWYQQVLGQGPQFIFQYYEKEERGRGNFPDRFSARQFPNYSSELNVNALLLGDSALYLCASSQGLAVGELFFGEGSRLTVL.